The present entry profiles one TCR beta chain with its context. The CDR3 is made up of 14 amino acids. CDR1 LGHDT and CDR2 YNNKEL come from the germline V gene (reference sequence). Trimming took 2 bases from V and 3 from J; bases not matched to a gene: 3. Seattle participants joined during active infection and were tracked over time. This entry comes from a study of blood T cell repertoires in COVID-19. Whole-study context: Acute and convalescent COVID-19 specimens originated in the United States, Italy and Spain. PBMCs, B-cell-depleted T cells, or T cells provided the cDNA or gDNA that made up the material.

Per the original methods: Amplification from reference gene primers served as the basis for estimated nucleated cell counts. Here immunoSEQ multiplex PCR was the method, and the copy in TCRdb shows in-frame clones only, minus some. V and J calls and clone size come straight from that table; D and trimming were deduced from the DNA. The sample has some 180,000 clones, almost 85% seen once. Sequenced: peripheral blood. This clonotype was sampled from a woman of 80 years or more with COVID-19, enrolled during active disease. V usage is TRBV3-1 (or the pseudogene TRBV3-2) and J usage is TRBJ2-7, with 8 bases matching TRBD1. The chain's CDR3 is CASSQFTGGYEQYF. CDR3 bases: TGTGCCAGCAGCCAATTCACAGGGGGCTACGAGCAGTACTTC.